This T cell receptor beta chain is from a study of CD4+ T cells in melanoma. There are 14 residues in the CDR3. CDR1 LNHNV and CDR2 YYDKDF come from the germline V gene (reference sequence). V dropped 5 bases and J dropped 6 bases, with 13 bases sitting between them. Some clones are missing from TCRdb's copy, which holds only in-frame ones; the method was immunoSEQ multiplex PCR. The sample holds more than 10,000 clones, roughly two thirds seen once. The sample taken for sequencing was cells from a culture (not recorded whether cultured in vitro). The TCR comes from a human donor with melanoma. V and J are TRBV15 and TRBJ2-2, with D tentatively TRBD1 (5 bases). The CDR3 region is CATSLTAGSGELFF. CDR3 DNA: TGTGCCACCAGCCTCACGGCAGGGTCCGGGGAGCTGTTTTTT.